One sample yielded the 26 T cell receptor beta chains listed below, sequenced in a study of blood T cell repertoires in COVID-19. Method: immunoSEQ multiplex PCR; TCRdb's copy keeps in-frame clones and lacks some. Of approximately 300,000 clones in the sample, roughly 90% are singletons; the top ten hold roughly 3.6%. Sequencing was carried out using PBMCs or T cells enriched from blood (not recorded which). Receptors were obtained from a woman in her twenties or thirties who had been exposed to COVID-19.

The chain employs TRBV7-9 and TRBJ1-1, with D unclear. With 4 bases removed from V and 11 bases from J, the gap between germline ends came to 20 bases. CDR3 size: 14 residues. Germline V gene data show CDR1 as SEHNR and CDR2 as FQNEAQ (reference sequence). CDR3 nucleotide sequence: TGTGCCAGCAGCTCTCCGGCGGGCCCAAGGAAGGCTTTCTTT. Translating gives CASSSPAGPRKAFF.

The chain combines TRBV6-5 with TRBJ1-6, with 8 bases identical to TRBD1. The CDR3 contains 15 residues. Trimming took 5 bases from V and 7 from J; bases not matched to a gene: 7. Germline assignment: CDR1 MNHEY and CDR2 SVGAGI. The CDR3 loop is CASSPEGTGNSPLHF. CDR3 DNA: TGTGCCAGCAGTCCCGAAGGGACAGGAAATTCACCCCTCCACTTT.

This rearrangement joins TRBV7-9 to TRBJ2-7; D perhaps matches TRBD2 (5 bases). Deletions cut 4 bases from V and 3 bases from J, with 19 bases between. CDR1 SEHNR and CDR2 FQNEAQ come from the germline V gene (reference sequence). The CDR3 totals 16 residues. The CDR3 here is CASSSGLQATGYEQYF. CDR3 DNA: TGTGCCAGCAGCTCGGGATTGCAGGCGACCGGCTACGAGCAGTACTTC. Supplemented by reference TRBV7-9 and TRBJ2-7, the full variable domain reads DTGVSQNPRHKITKRGQNVTFRCDPISEHNRLYWYRQTLGQGPEFLTYFQNEAQLEKSRLLSDRFSAERPKGSFSTLEIQRTEQGDSAMYLCASSSGLQATGYEQYFGPGTRLTVT.

CDR3 region: CASSELEGTLYGYTF. The DNA for the CDR3 is TGTGCCAGCAGTGAGCTGGAGGGAACGCTCTATGGCTACACCTTC. V and J are TRBV2 and TRBJ1-2, with D uncertain. Germline V gene data show CDR1 as SNHLY and CDR2 as FYNNEI. This CDR3 has 15 residues. The V end was cut by 3 bases, the J end by 4 bases, with 15 bases between.

V is TRBV6-5 and J is TRBJ2-7; 12 bases map to TRBD2. The CDR3 contains 16 residues. Germline CDR1 MNHEY, CDR2 SVGAGI. V lost 4 bases to trimming and J lost 3 bases; unmatched junction nucleotides: 7. The CDR3 protein is CASSSGLAGGFYEQYF. DNA for the CDR3: TGTGCCAGCAGTTCAGGGCTAGCGGGGGGGTTCTACGAGCAGTACTTC.

This chain uses TRBV7-9 with TRBJ1-2; TRBD1 agrees at 8 bases. Looked up from germline, CDR1 is SEHNR and CDR2 is FQNEAQ (reference sequence). V trimming: 5 bases; J trimming: 3 bases; junction bases outside the gene matches: 11. CDR3 size: 16 residues. CDR3 DNA sequence: TGTGCCAGCAGCCCCTCTGGGGCAGGGGGCGACTATGGCTACACCTTC. It codes for CASSPSGAGGDYGYTF.

The J gene is TRBJ1-1, the V gene TRBV3-1 (or the pseudogene TRBV3-2); 8 bases match TRBD1. Germline loops: CDR1 LGHDT, CDR2 YNNKEL (reference sequence). The length of the CDR3 is 15 residues. Trimming took 5 bases from V and 4 from J; bases not matched to a gene: 9. CDR3 sequence: CASSDSGGWGTEAFF. The CDR3 DNA follows: TGTGCCAGCAGCGACTCAGGGGGCTGGGGCACTGAAGCTTTCTTT.

A single count supports this clone. The chain carries TRBV29-1 and TRBJ1-2; 8 bases map to TRBD1. The germline V gene encodes CDR1 SQVTM and CDR2 ANQGSEA. This CDR3 comprises 13 residues. V trimming: 6 bases; J trimming: 0 bases; junction bases outside the gene matches: 3. The DNA for the CDR3 is TGCAGCGTCGACAGGGGTCCTAACTATGGCTACACCTTC. The encoded protein is CSVDRGPNYGYTF. The complete variable domain, with remaining parts taken from reference TRBV29-1 and TRBJ1-2, reads SAVISQKPSRDICQRGTSLTIQCQVDSQVTMMFWYRQQPGQSLTLIATANQGSEATYESGFVIDKFPISRPNLTFSTLTVSNMSPEDSSIYLCSVDRGPNYGYTFGSGTRLTVV.

The rearrangement uses TRBV10-3 and TRBJ1-2, with a possible D match to TRBD1 (5 bases). CDR1 ENHRY and CDR2 SYGVKD come from the germline V gene. The CDR3 is 17 residues long. With 10 bases removed from V and 9 bases from J, the gap between germline ends came to 33 bases. The CDR3 is CATSEGILRGDVKSYTF. The CDR3 DNA reads as TGTGCCACCAGCGAGGGAATACTGCGGGGGGATGTTAAGAGCTACACCTTC.

J is TRBJ2-5 and V is TRBV7-2; D remains ambiguous. CDR3 size: 15 residues. Deletions cut 1 base from V and 1 base from J, with 10 bases between. Germline V lookup: CDR1 SGHTA, CDR2 FQGNSA. The CDR3 sequence: CASSLESTPQETQYF. DNA for the CDR3: TGTGCCAGCAGCTTAGAGTCAACTCCCCAAGAGACCCAGTACTTC.

The V gene is TRBV7-9, the J gene TRBJ1-4, with 7 positions matching TRBD1. Germline CDR1 is SEHNR and CDR2 is FQNEAQ (reference sequence). The CDR3 loop spans 14 amino acids. With V trimmed by 8 bases and J by 3 bases, 6 bases remained unmatched. CDR3 coding DNA: TGTGCCAGCGGTTGGGGGACAGCTAATGAAAAACTGTTTTTT. This codes for CASGWGTANEKLFF.

The chain uses TRBV5-1 and TRBJ1-6, with D perhaps matching TRBD1 (5 bases). V lost 0 bases and J lost 6, with 16 bases in between. Germline CDR1 SGHRS, CDR2 YFSETQ. CDR3 length: 17 amino acids. CDR3 bases: TGCGCCAGCAGCTTGGTCGGCAGGGTCGGGAGTAATTCACCCCTCCACTTT. This codes for CASSLVGRVGSNSPLHF.

This sequence joins TRBV29-1 and TRBJ2-1; 7 bases fit TRBD2. The CDR3 loop spans 10 amino acids. The germline gives CDR1 SQVTM, CDR2 ANQGSEA. The CDR3 sequence is CGGEYNEQFF. CDR3 nucleotides: TGCGGGGGGGAGTACAATGAGCAGTTCTTC.

This chain connects TRBV27 to TRBJ2-7; D is unclear. This CDR3 is built from 14 residues. Germline V gives CDR1 MNHEY, CDR2 SMNVEV (reference sequence). Trimming pared 5 bases from V and 3 bases from J, leaving 14 bases between. CDR3 bases: TGTGCCAGCAGTCCAGACACCAATTACTACGAGCAGTACTTC. Its translation: CASSPDTNYYEQYF.

This chain joins TRBV7-7 and TRBJ2-5; D may be TRBD1 (5 bases). Trimming took off 3 bases at V and 7 bases at J, with 12 bases between the two ends. Germline values: CDR1 SSHAT, CDR2 FNYEAQ (reference sequence). CDR3 size: 13 residues. CDR3 sequence reads: CASSLEQGWTQYF. In DNA, the CDR3 is TGTGCCAGCAGCTTGGAGCAGGGATGGACCCAGTACTTC. The entire variable domain, with the rest obtained from reference TRBV7-7 and TRBJ2-5, is as follows: GAGVSQSPRYKVTKRGQDVTLRCDPISSHATLYWYQQALGQGPEFLTYFNYEAQPDKSGLPSDRFSAERPEGSISTLTIQRTEQRDSAMYRCASSLEQGWTQYFGPGTRLLVL.

V usage is TRBV24-1 and J usage is TRBJ2-1; D unresolved. This CDR3 has 11 amino acids. V was clipped by 10 bases and J by 5 bases, with 8 bases between them. Germline-derived CDR1 and CDR2 are KGHDR and SFDVKD. The CDR3 sequence is CATVGHNEQFF. For the CDR3, the DNA is TGTGCCACTGTGGGCCACAATGAGCAGTTCTTC.

The V call is TRBV19, the J call TRBJ1-6; tentatively, D is TRBD1 (6 bases). This CDR3 contains 13 residues. Germline CDR1 and CDR2: LNHDA and SQIVND (reference sequence). V was shortened by 3 bases and J by 10 bases, with 10 bases between the two germline ends. The CDR3 sequence: CASSMGAASPLHF. The CDR3 bases are TGTGCCAGTAGTATGGGGGCGGCGTCACCCCTCCACTTT.

The V and J genes are TRBV5-1 and TRBJ1-4; tentative D call: TRBD1 (6 bases). V lost 5 bases and J 8 bases, leaving 16 bases between the germline ends. Germline lookup yields CDR1 SGHRS and CDR2 YFSETQ. CDR3 length equals 14 residues. The CDR3: CASSQQGAREKLFF. CDR3 coding DNA: TGCGCCAGCAGTCAACAGGGAGCAAGGGAAAAACTGTTTTTT.

The chain uses TRBV6-6 and TRBJ1-1; a possible D gene is TRBD1 (5 bases). V gave up 8 bases and J gave up 4 bases, with 17 bases separating them. The CDR3 is made up of 14 amino acids. Germline V lookup: CDR1 MNHNY, CDR2 SVGAGI (reference sequence). Written as DNA, the CDR3 is TGTGCCAGCCTTAAAGGGGCAGACTTCACTGAAGCTTTCTTT. Protein product: CASLKGADFTEAFF.

This sequence joins TRBV1 and TRBJ1-3; the D call of TRBD1 is as the table states it, not checked on the DNA. TRBV1 is shown as a pseudogene. The length of the CDR3 is 18 residues. The CDR3 sequence is CTSSQDPPSVSSENTIYF. The CDR3 nucleotides read TGCACCAGCAGCCAAGACCCACCTTCAGTGTCGTCTGAAAACACCATATATTTT.

The rearrangement uses TRBV7-2 and TRBJ2-1, with 10 bases lining up with TRBD2. The CDR3 has 17 residues. In germline, CDR1 is SGHTA, CDR2 FQGNSA. V lost 0 bases and J lost 9; bases outside the gene matches: 11. This CDR3 is CASSLALAGAQGGEQFF. The CDR3 bases are TGTGCCAGCAGCTTAGCGCTAGCGGGGGCCCAGGGCGGTGAGCAGTTCTTC.

This sequence joins TRBV3-1 (or the pseudogene TRBV3-2) and TRBJ1-3, with D unclear. The ends were cut back, 0 bases at V and 0 bases at J, with 6 bases in the middle. Per the germline V gene, CDR1 is LGHDT and CDR2 is YNNKEL (reference sequence). This CDR3 is 15 amino acids long. Here the CDR3 DNA reads TGTGCCAGCAGCCAAGATACACACTCTGGAAACACCATATATTTT. Residues: CASSQDTHSGNTIYF.

The chain employs TRBV18 and TRBJ1-1; 9 nucleotides match TRBD1. The CDR3 runs 14 residues. Germline CDR1 KGHSH, CDR2 LQKENI. The V and J ends lost 4 bases and 3 bases, in that order; junction bases with no gene match: 3. CDR3 amino acids: CASSQGQGHTEAFF. The CDR3 DNA reads as TGTGCCAGCTCACAAGGACAGGGGCACACTGAAGCTTTCTTT.

This chain connects TRBV5-1 to TRBJ2-5; 7 bases match TRBD2. The CDR3 length is 15 residues. Germline values: CDR1 SGHRS, CDR2 YFSETQ. Trimming cost V 5 bases and J 4 bases; bases outside gene matches: 11. The CDR3 reads CASSQAGTLRETQYF. The CDR3 DNA reads as TGCGCCAGCAGTCAAGCGGGGACGTTAAGAGAGACCCAGTACTTC.

The chain recombines TRBV9 with TRBJ2-3, with 10 bases that match TRBD2. Per the germline V gene, CDR1 is SGDLS and CDR2 is YYNGEE. The CDR3 is 15 residues long. The trim removed 2 bases at V and 1 base at J, leaving 1 base unmatched. The CDR3 DNA reads as TGTGCCAGCAGCGTTACTAGCGGGGGCACAGATACGCAGTATTTT. Translating gives CASSVTSGGTDTQYF. Full variable domain (rest looked up from reference TRBV9 and TRBJ2-3): DSGVTQTPKHLITATGQRVTLRCSPRSGDLSVYWYQQSLDQGLQFLIQYYNGEERAKGNILERFSAQQFPDLHSELNLSSLELGDSALYFCASSVTSGGTDTQYFGPGTRLTVL.

This clone was recorded many times. The J gene is TRBJ2-1, the V gene TRBV6-2 or TRBV6-3; D is perhaps TRBD2 (7 bases). The CDR3 runs 17 residues. Germline assignment: CDR1 MNHEY and CDR2 SVGEGT. Trimming took off 2 bases at V and 3 bases at J, with 17 bases between the two ends. The CDR3 spells CASSYLSAGAGYNEQFF. The CDR3 DNA follows: TGTGCCAGCAGTTACCTTAGTGCGGGGGCCGGCTACAATGAGCAGTTCTTC.